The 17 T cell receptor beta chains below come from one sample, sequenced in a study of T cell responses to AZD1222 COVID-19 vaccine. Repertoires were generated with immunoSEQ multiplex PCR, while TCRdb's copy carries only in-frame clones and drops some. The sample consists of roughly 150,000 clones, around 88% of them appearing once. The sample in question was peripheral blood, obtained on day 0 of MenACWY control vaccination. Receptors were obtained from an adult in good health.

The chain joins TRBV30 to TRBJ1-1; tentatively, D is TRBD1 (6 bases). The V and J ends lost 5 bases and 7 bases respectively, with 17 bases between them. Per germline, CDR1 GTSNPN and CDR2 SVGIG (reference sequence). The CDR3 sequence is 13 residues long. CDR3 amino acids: CAWCKGGRIEAFF. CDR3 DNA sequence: TGTGCCTGGTGCAAAGGGGGGAGGATTGAAGCTTTCTTT.

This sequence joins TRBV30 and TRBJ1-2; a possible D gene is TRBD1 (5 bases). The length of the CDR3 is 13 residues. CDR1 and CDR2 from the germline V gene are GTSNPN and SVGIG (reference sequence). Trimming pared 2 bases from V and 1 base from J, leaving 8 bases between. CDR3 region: CAWSLQVNYGYTF. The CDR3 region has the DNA TGTGCCTGGAGTTTACAGGTTAACTATGGCTACACCTTC. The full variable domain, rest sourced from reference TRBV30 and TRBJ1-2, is SQTIHQWPATLVQPVGSPLSLECTVEGTSNPNLYWYRQAAGRGLQLLFYSVGIGQISSEVPQNLSASRPQDRQFILSSKKLLLSDSGFYLCAWSLQVNYGYTFGSGTRLTVV.

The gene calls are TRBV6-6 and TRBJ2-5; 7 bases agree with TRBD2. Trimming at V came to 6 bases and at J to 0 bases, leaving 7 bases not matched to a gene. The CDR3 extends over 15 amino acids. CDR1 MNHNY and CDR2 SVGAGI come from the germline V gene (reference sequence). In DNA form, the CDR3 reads TGTGCCAGCAGCCTACTAGCGTCCTACCAAGAGACCCAGTACTTC. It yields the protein CASSLLASYQETQYF.

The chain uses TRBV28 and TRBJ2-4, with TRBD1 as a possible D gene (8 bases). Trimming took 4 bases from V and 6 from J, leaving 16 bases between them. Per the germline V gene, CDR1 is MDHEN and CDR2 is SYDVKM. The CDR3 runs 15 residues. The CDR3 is CASSWGGTGANIQYF. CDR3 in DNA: TGTGCCAGCAGTTGGGGAGGGACAGGAGCAAACATTCAGTACTTC.

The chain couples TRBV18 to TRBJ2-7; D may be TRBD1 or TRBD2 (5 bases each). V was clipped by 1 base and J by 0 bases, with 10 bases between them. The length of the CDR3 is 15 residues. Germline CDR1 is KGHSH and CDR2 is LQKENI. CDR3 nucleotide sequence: TGTGCCAGCTCACCACTGCCAGGGAGCTCCTACGAGCAGTACTTC. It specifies CASSPLPGSSYEQYF.

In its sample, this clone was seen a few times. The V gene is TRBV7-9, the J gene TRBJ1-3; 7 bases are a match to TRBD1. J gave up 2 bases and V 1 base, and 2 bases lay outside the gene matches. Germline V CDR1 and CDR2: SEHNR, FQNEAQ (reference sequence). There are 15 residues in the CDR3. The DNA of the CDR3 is TGTGCCAGCAGCTTAGAAGGGACAGCTGGAAACACCATATATTTT. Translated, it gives CASSLEGTAGNTIYF. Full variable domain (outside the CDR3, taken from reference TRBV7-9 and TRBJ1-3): DTGVSQNPRHKITKRGQNVTFRCDPISEHNRLYWYRQTLGQGPEFLTYFQNEAQLEKSRLLSDRFSAERPKGSFSTLEIQRTEQGDSAMYLCASSLEGTAGNTIYFGEGSWLTVV.

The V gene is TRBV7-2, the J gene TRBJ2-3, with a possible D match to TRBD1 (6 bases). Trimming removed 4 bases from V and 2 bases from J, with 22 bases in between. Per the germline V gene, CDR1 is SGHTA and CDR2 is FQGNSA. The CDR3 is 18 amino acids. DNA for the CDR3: TGTGCCAGCAGCTGGGCAGACCGGGGCAGGGGTTACACAGATACGCAGTATTTT. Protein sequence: CASSWADRGRGYTDTQYF.

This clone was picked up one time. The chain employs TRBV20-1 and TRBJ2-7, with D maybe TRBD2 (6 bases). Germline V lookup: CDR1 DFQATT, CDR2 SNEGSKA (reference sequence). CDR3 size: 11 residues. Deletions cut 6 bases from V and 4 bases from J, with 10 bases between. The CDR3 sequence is CSAGTWYEQYF. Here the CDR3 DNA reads TGCAGTGCCGGGACTTGGTACGAGCAGTACTTC.

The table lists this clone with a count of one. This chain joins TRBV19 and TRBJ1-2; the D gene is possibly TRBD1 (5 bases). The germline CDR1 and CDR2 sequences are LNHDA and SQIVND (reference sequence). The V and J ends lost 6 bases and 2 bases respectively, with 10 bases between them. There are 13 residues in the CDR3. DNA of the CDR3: TGTGCCAGTAGCTCGGGACGGAACTATGGCTACACCTTC. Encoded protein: CASSSGRNYGYTF.

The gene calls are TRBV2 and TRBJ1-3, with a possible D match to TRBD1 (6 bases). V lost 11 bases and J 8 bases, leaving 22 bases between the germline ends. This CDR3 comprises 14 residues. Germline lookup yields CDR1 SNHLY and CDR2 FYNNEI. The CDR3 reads CAGKGGHAPDTIYF. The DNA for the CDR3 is TGTGCCGGAAAGGGGGGCCACGCGCCGGACACCATATATTTT.

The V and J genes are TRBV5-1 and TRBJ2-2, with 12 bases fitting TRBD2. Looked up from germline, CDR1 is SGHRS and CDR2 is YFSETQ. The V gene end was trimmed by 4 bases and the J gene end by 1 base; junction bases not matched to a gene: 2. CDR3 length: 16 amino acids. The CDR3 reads CASSTGLAGNTGELFF. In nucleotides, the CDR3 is TGCGCCAGCAGCACGGGACTAGCGGGGAACACCGGGGAGCTGTTTTTT.

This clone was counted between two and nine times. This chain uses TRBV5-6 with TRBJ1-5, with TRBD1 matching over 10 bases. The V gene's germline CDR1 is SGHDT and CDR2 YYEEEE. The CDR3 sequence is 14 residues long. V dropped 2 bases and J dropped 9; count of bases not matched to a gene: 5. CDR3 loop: CASSFGQGEGPQHF. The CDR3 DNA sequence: TGTGCCAGCAGCTTTGGACAGGGGGAAGGGCCCCAGCATTTT.

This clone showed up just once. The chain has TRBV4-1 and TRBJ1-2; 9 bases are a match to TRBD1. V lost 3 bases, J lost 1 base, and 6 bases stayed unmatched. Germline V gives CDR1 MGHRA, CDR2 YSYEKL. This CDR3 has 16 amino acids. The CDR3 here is CASSHPGQGLNYGYTF. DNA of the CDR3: TGCGCCAGCAGCCATCCGGGACAGGGCCTTAACTATGGCTACACCTTC.

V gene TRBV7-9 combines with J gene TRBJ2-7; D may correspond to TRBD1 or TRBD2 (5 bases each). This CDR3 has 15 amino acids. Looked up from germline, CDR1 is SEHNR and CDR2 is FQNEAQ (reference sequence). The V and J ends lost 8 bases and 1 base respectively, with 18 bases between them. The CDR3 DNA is TGTGCCAGCTGGGGAACCGGGGACGGTTCCTACGAGCAGTACTTC. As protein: CASWGTGDGSYEQYF.

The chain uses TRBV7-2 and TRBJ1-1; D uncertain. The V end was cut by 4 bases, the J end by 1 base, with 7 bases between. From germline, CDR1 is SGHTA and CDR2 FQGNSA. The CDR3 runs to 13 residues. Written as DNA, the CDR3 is TGTGCCAGCAGCTCGGACCCGAACACTGAAGCTTTCTTT. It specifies CASSSDPNTEAFF.

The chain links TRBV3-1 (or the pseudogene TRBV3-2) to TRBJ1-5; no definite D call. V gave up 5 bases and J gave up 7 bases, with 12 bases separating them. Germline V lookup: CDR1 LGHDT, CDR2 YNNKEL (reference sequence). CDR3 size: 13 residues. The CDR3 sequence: CASSGPGYQPQHF. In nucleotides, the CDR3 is TGTGCCAGCAGCGGGCCGGGGTACCAGCCCCAGCATTTT.

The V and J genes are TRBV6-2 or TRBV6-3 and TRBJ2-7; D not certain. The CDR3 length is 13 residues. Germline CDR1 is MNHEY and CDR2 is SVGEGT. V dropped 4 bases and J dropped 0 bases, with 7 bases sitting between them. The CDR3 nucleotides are TGTGCCAGCAGTTTTAGGACCTCCTACGAGCAGTACTTC. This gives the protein CASSFRTSYEQYF.